This TCR beta chain is drawn from a study of blood T cell repertoires in COVID-19. The table came from immunoSEQ multiplex PCR; TCRdb's copy has only in-frame clones and leaves some out. The sample has a few hundred thousand clones; 70% to 90% are singletons. CDR1 is WSHSY, CDR2 SAAADI, per germline. The CDR3 has 14 amino acids. J was trimmed by 7 bases and V by 6 bases; bases with no gene match: 1. This TCR was sampled from a woman in her thirties with COVID-19, enrolled during active disease. The genes are TRBV10-2 and TRBJ2-2, with 14 bases that match TRBD2. Sequenced: peripheral blood. The CDR3 region is CASSGTSGGGELFF. The CDR3, as DNA: TGCGCCAGCAGCGGGACTAGCGGGGGCGGGGAGCTGTTTTTT.